Following are 5 T cell receptor beta chains from one sample sequenced in a study of blood T cell repertoires in COVID-19. This table comes from immunoSEQ multiplex PCR, and its TCRdb copy is limited to in-frame clones, with some not included. Of approximately 250,000 clones listed, over 75% are singletons. The sample consisted of peripheral blood. The receptor set was obtained from an older woman with COVID-19, enrolled during active disease.

The rearrangement links TRBV2 to TRBJ1-1; D uncertain. The CDR3 loop spans 14 amino acids. Per the germline V gene, CDR1 is SNHLY and CDR2 is FYNNEI. The V end lost 6 bases, the J end lost 4 bases, and 15 bases lay between the germline ends. CDR3 sequence: CASSPVLLGTEAFF. In DNA, the CDR3 is TGTGCCAGCAGCCCCGTACTATTGGGCACTGAAGCTTTCTTT. Combining the CDR3 with reference TRBV2 and TRBJ1-1 gives the whole variable domain EPEVTQTPSHQVTQMGQEVILRCVPISNHLYFYWYRQILGQKVEFLVSFYNNEISEKSEIFDDQFSVERPDGSNFTLKIRSTKLEDSAMYFCASSPVLLGTEAFFGQGTRLTVV.

V and J are TRBV7-3 and TRBJ1-1, with TRBD1 matching over 7 bases. CDR3 length equals 13 residues. The V gene's germline CDR1 is SGHTA and CDR2 FQGTGA. The V and J ends lost 4 bases and 3 bases, in that order; junction bases with no gene match: 2. The CDR3 DNA sequence: TGTGCCAGCAGCTCACAGGGGTACACTGAAGCTTTCTTT. Its protein product is CASSSQGYTEAFF. The entire variable domain, with the rest obtained from reference TRBV7-3 and TRBJ1-1, is as follows: GAGVSQTPSNKVTEKGKYVELRCDPISGHTALYWYRQSLGQGPEFLIYFQGTGAADDSGLPNDRFFAVRPEGSVSTLKIQRTERGDSAVYLCASSSQGYTEAFFGQGTRLTVV.

V and J are TRBV14 and TRBJ1-1; tentatively, D is TRBD1 (5 bases). The CDR3 totals 14 residues. In germline, CDR1 is SGHDN, CDR2 FVKESK. Trimming cost V 5 bases and J 5 bases, with 15 bases left between them. The CDR3 DNA sequence: TGTGCCAGCAGCATGACAGCCCTTGGGACTGAAGCTTTCTTT. Protein sequence: CASSMTALGTEAFF.

The V and J genes are TRBV28 and TRBJ1-3, with 8 bases lining up with TRBD1. With V trimmed by 5 bases and J by 0 bases, 6 bases remained unmatched. Germline V gene data show CDR1 as MDHEN and CDR2 as SYDVKM. This CDR3 is built from 16 residues. CDR3 coding DNA: TGTGCCAGCAGTCGCAGGGGGCTCATCTCTGGAAACACCATATATTTT. Its protein product is CASSRRGLISGNTIYF.

J is TRBJ1-2 and V is TRBV28; no reliable D call. Trimming removed 3 bases at V and 0 bases at J, with 8 bases between. The CDR3 has 14 residues. The V gene's germline CDR1 is MDHEN and CDR2 SYDVKM. The CDR3, as DNA: TGTGCCAGCAGTTTTACGGGGACTAACTATGGCTACACCTTC. Its protein is CASSFTGTNYGYTF.